These 24 T cell receptor beta chains originate from one sample sequenced in a study of control samples from healthy donors and cancer patients. The method was immunoSEQ multiplex PCR; TCRdb's version includes in-frame clones alone and lacks a portion of them. The table shows about 120,000 clones, with about nine tenths occurring only once. Sequencing used blood. The receptors derive from a man aged 40-50 years in good health.

V and J are TRBV4-3 and TRBJ2-1, with TRBD1 matching 10 bases. V lost 2 bases and J lost 4; bases outside the gene matches: 2. Germline lookup yields CDR1 LGHNA and CDR2 YSLEER. The CDR3 spans 15 residues. CDR3 protein: CASSQRDRGYNEQFF. Written as DNA, the CDR3 is TGCGCCAGCAGCCAAAGGGACAGGGGATACAATGAGCAGTTCTTC.

The chain joins TRBV7-2 to TRBJ1-5; TRBD1 agrees at 9 bases. V shed 5 bases and J 6 bases; nucleotides not matched to a gene: 8. The germline V gene has CDR1 SGHTA and CDR2 FQGNSA. The CDR3 spans 15 residues. CDR3 region: CASSKWTGEAQPQHF. In DNA, the CDR3 is TGTGCCAGCAGCAAGTGGACAGGGGAGGCTCAGCCCCAGCATTTT.

The V and J genes are TRBV7-8 and TRBJ1-1; weak D call: TRBD1 (6 bases). With 4 bases removed from V and 1 base from J, the gap between germline ends came to 16 bases. This CDR3 is built from 16 residues. Germline V gene data show CDR1 as SGHVS and CDR2 as FQNEAQ. The CDR3 spells CASSSPRGSANTEAFF. CDR3 DNA: TGTGCCAGCAGCTCCCCGAGGGGGTCGGCGAACACTGAAGCTTTCTTT. Filled out from reference TRBV7-8 and TRBJ1-1, the complete variable domain reads GAGVSQSPRYKVAKRGQDVALRCDPISGHVSLFWYQQALGQGPEFLTYFQNEAQLDKSGLPSDRFFAERPEGSVSTLKIQRTQQEDSAVYLCASSSPRGSANTEAFFGQGTRLTVV.

The rearrangement uses TRBV6-2 or TRBV6-3 and TRBJ1-1; possible D gene TRBD1, 6 bases. CDR1 is MNHEY and CDR2 is SVGEGT in the germline V gene. The V gene lost 3 bases and the J gene lost 4 bases, with 12 bases spanning the gap. The CDR3 sequence is 14 residues long. Here the CDR3 reads CASSYGGAGTEAFF. CDR3 nucleotides: TGTGCCAGCAGTTATGGGGGGGCGGGCACTGAAGCTTTCTTT.

This chain joins TRBV5-6 and TRBJ1-1; D gene ambiguous. Trimming shortened V by 4 bases and J by 2 bases, and 21 bases separated the two germline ends. The CDR3 has 17 amino acids. In germline, CDR1 is SGHDT, CDR2 YYEEEE. The CDR3 sequence is CASSPTLDWTTNTEAFF. As DNA, the CDR3 is TGTGCCAGCAGCCCAACTTTAGATTGGACGACTAACACTGAAGCTTTCTTT.

The V and J genes are TRBV10-1 and TRBJ1-2; maybe TRBD1 (6 bases). V was trimmed by 6 bases and J by 2 bases, leaving 10 bases between them. Looked up from germline, CDR1 is WNHNN and CDR2 is SYGVQD (reference sequence). The CDR3 runs 13 residues. CDR3: CASSPGQNYGYTF. CDR3 nucleotide sequence: TGCGCCAGCAGCCCCGGACAGAACTATGGCTACACCTTC.

This clone was seen just once. The V call is TRBV18, the J call TRBJ1-1; 7 positions match TRBD1. V lost 6 bases, J lost 5 bases, and 3 bases stayed unmatched. The CDR3 contains 12 residues. CDR1 is KGHSH and CDR2 is LQKENI in the germline V gene. CDR3 DNA sequence: TGTGCCAGCTCGGAGGGACAGACTGAAGCTTTCTTT. Protein product: CASSEGQTEAFF. Looking up the rest from reference TRBV18 and TRBJ1-1 gives the full variable domain: NAGVMQNPRHLVRRRGQEARLRCSPMKGHSHVYWYRQLPEEGLKFMVYLQKENIIDESGMPKERFSAEFPKEGPSILRIQQVVRGDSAAYFCASSEGQTEAFFGQGTRLTVV.

This clone was picked up one time. This chain connects TRBV11-3 to TRBJ1-2, with D tentatively TRBD1 (5 bases). Trimming removed 0 bases from V and 8 bases from J, with 13 bases in between. Germline CDR1 is SGHNT and CDR2 is YENEEA. The CDR3 is 14 residues long. The CDR3, as DNA: TGTGCCAGCAGCTTAGAGGGGCGCCCAGTGGGCTACACCTTC. It translates to CASSLEGRPVGYTF.

This clone was recorded a few times. The chain's CDR3 is CASSPSTSGGADEQYF. CDR3 sequence (DNA): TGTGCCAGCAGCCCATCAACTAGCGGGGGGGCTGACGAGCAGTACTTC. The rearrangement joins TRBV7-7 to TRBJ2-7, with 13 nucleotides matching TRBD2. CDR1 and CDR2 (germline): SSHAT, FNYEAQ (reference sequence). V dropped 5 bases and J dropped 5; count of bases not matched to a gene: 9. The CDR3 spans 16 residues.

The table lists this clone with a count of one. The genes are TRBV30 and TRBJ1-3; D not resolved. The CDR3 spans 15 residues. The germline V gene has CDR1 GTSNPN and CDR2 SVGIG (reference sequence). V was trimmed by 4 bases and J by 0 bases, leaving 13 bases between them. The CDR3 coding sequence is TGTGCCTGGAAGCTAAGAGGAGCCTCTGGAAACACCATATATTTT. This translates into CAWKLRGASGNTIYF.

The rearrangement links TRBV19 to TRBJ2-5, with a weak D call TRBD1 (5 bases). The V gene's germline CDR1 is LNHDA and CDR2 SQIVND (reference sequence). The CDR3 has 13 amino acids. The germline V and J ends were trimmed by 5 bases and 2 bases, with 9 bases remaining between them. The chain's CDR3 is CASSHDRQETQYF. The CDR3 DNA reads as TGTGCCAGTAGTCACGACAGACAAGAGACCCAGTACTTC. The variable domain in full, completed from reference TRBV19 and TRBJ2-5, reads DGGITQSPKYLFRKEGQNVTLSCEQNLNHDAMYWYRQDPGQGLRLIYYSQIVNDFQKGDIAEGYSVSREKKESFPLTVTSAQKNPTAFYLCASSHDRQETQYFGPGTRLLVL.

V usage is TRBV12-5 and J usage is TRBJ2-3, with D unclear. This CDR3 has 12 residues. The V gene lost 3 bases and the J gene lost 6 bases, with 7 bases spanning the gap. Germline V gene sequence: CDR1 LGHNT, CDR2 FRNRAP. CDR3 sequence reads: CASGLISDTQYF. In DNA form, the CDR3 reads TGTGCTAGTGGTTTAATTTCTGATACGCAGTATTTT. Supplemented by reference TRBV12-5 and TRBJ2-3, the full variable domain reads DARVTQTPRHKVTEMGQEVTMRCQPILGHNTVFWYRQTMMQGLELLAYFRNRAPLDDSGMPKDRFSAEMPDATLATLKIQPSEPRDSAVYFCASGLISDTQYFGPGTRLTVL.

The chain employs TRBV6-2 or TRBV6-3 and TRBJ1-6; D not certain. V was trimmed by 5 bases and J by 10 bases, leaving 15 bases between them. The CDR3 loop spans 14 amino acids. Germline V gives CDR1 MNHEY, CDR2 SVGEGT. DNA of the CDR3: TGTGCCAGCAGTAACAATAGACCGTGGTCACCCCTCCACTTT. Protein product: CASSNNRPWSPLHF.

The chain recombines TRBV6-2 or TRBV6-3 with TRBJ1-3; D might be TRBD1 (5 bases). CDR3 length: 18 residues. Germline V gene data show CDR1 as MNHEY and CDR2 as SVGEGT. V gave up 0 bases and J gave up 0 bases, with 15 bases separating them. CDR3 DNA: TGTGCCAGCAGTTACTCGACCAAGGACACCTCCTCTGGAAACACCATATATTTT. Protein sequence: CASSYSTKDTSSGNTIYF.

The V gene is TRBV24-1, the J gene TRBJ2-2, with 9 bases lining up with TRBD2. CDR1 and CDR2 (germline): KGHDR, SFDVKD. This CDR3 region has 17 residues. V shed 4 bases and J 7 bases; nucleotides not matched to a gene: 12. Here the CDR3 reads CATSEPVGRGGIGELFF. CDR3 in DNA: TGTGCCACCAGTGAGCCCGTAGGGCGGGGGGGCATCGGGGAGCTGTTTTTT.

The chain carries TRBV5-6 and TRBJ2-3; TRBD2 aligns across 9 bases. This CDR3 is 15 amino acids long. Looked up from germline, CDR1 is SGHDT and CDR2 is YYEEEE. Trimming took 7 bases from V and 2 from J; bases not matched to a gene: 8. The CDR3 nucleotides are TGTGCCAGCCGGCTTACTAGCGGGCCCACAGATACGCAGTATTTT. It translates to CASRLTSGPTDTQYF.

The chain has TRBV2 and TRBJ1-5; D is ambiguous. V was shortened by 7 bases and J by 2 bases, with 12 bases between the two germline ends. The CDR3 runs 14 residues. The germline V gene encodes CDR1 SNHLY and CDR2 FYNNEI. The CDR3 loop is CASNIVSGNQPQHF. As DNA, the CDR3 is TGTGCCAGCAACATCGTTAGCGGCAATCAGCCCCAGCATTTT.

V usage is TRBV24-1 and J usage is TRBJ1-5, with D hard to call. The CDR3 extends over 14 amino acids. Trimming removed 8 bases from V and 2 bases from J, with 12 bases in between. The V gene's germline CDR1 is KGHDR and CDR2 SFDVKD. The DNA of the CDR3 is TGTGCCACCATTGCGGGAATTGGCAATCAGCCCCAGCATTTT. Its protein product is CATIAGIGNQPQHF.

Only a few counts were recorded for this clone. This sequence joins TRBV24-1 and TRBJ1-2, with TRBD1 matching over 7 bases. The CDR3 extends over 16 amino acids. J was trimmed by 7 bases and V by 4 bases; bases with no gene match: 14. Germline CDR1 and CDR2: KGHDR and SFDVKD. CDR3 loop: CATSENRGRSLAGYTF. CDR3 DNA sequence: TGTGCCACCAGTGAAAACAGGGGCCGAAGTTTAGCTGGCTACACCTTC.

The chain links TRBV7-8 to TRBJ2-1; D unresolved. The germline CDR1 and CDR2 sequences are SGHVS and FQNEAQ. The germline V and J ends were trimmed by 0 bases and 0 bases, with 6 bases remaining between them. The CDR3 is 15 amino acids. CDR3 in DNA: TGTGCCAGCAGCTTAGCCTTCAGCTCCTACAATGAGCAGTTCTTC. Translating gives CASSLAFSSYNEQFF.

The gene calls are TRBV7-9 and TRBJ2-1, with 16 positions matching TRBD2. The V gene's germline CDR1 is SEHNR and CDR2 FQNEAQ (reference sequence). Trimming at V came to 5 bases and at J to 10 bases, leaving 8 bases not matched to a gene. This CDR3 spans 16 amino acids. The CDR3 sequence is CASSPQGLAGGLEQFF. The CDR3 coding sequence is TGTGCCAGCAGCCCCCAGGGACTAGCGGGGGGGCTGGAGCAGTTCTTC.

This chain uses TRBV18 with TRBJ2-7, with 11 bases matching TRBD1. This CDR3 is built from 14 residues. Germline V gene lookup returns CDR1 KGHSH and CDR2 LQKENI. The junction had 0 bases not matched to a gene; V was cut back by 2 bases and J by 3 bases. The CDR3 nucleotides read TGTGCCAGCTCACCAGGGACAGGGGGCTACGAGCAGTACTTC. It yields the protein CASSPGTGGYEQYF.

The chain recombines TRBV3-1 (or the pseudogene TRBV3-2) with TRBJ1-2; no firm D call. CDR1 and CDR2 from the germline V gene are LGHDT and YNNKEL (reference sequence). The germline V and J ends were trimmed by 6 bases and 4 bases, with 12 bases remaining between them. This CDR3 comprises 13 residues. The CDR3 reads CASSLDSFYGYTF. The CDR3 DNA is TGTGCCAGCAGTTTGGACTCCTTCTATGGCTACACCTTC.

V and J are TRBV9 and TRBJ2-2; either TRBD1 or TRBD2 may fit D (5 bases each). CDR1 is SGDLS, CDR2 YYNGEE, per germline. The CDR3 is 16 amino acids. V lost 0 bases and J 5 bases, leaving 14 bases between the germline ends. CDR3 amino acids: CASSVDEGLMTGELFF. In DNA, the CDR3 is TGTGCCAGCAGCGTAGATGAGGGGCTAATGACCGGGGAGCTGTTTTTT.